This T cell receptor beta chain is from a study of T cells in tuberculosis. Overall study: IGRA-negative adolescents, IGRA-positive adolescents with latent tuberculosis and adults with active tuberculosis formed this South African cohort.

At study entry, adolescents had tuberculin skin tests and IGRA screening. The V gene end was trimmed by 4 bases and the J gene end by 3 bases; junction bases not matched to a gene: 11. The CDR3 spans 18 residues. The germline V gene encodes CDR1 LGHNA and CDR2 YNFKEQ. Assay: immunoSEQ multiplex PCR; the TCRdb copy retains only in-frame clones and omits some. Of over 20,000 clones in the sample, more than 95% were seen once. Overall study findings and caveats: A GMM-specific repertoire classifier reached about 90% accuracy, AUROC 0.90. Active tuberculosis TCR-alpha repertoires lay closer to GMM-specific TCRs than IGRA-negative controls, suggesting clonal expansion.

On this clone itself: As yet, its antigen is unknown.

This clonotype originated in a donor aged 10-29 years with latent tuberculosis or without tuberculosis infection. Sequenced sample: PBMCs. The genes are TRBV4-2 and TRBJ2-7; 14 bases are shared with TRBD2. CDR3 protein: CASSPTGTSGGLYYEQYF. In DNA form, the CDR3 reads TGTGCCAGCAGCCCTACCGGGACTAGCGGGGGCCTGTACTACGAGCAGTACTTC.